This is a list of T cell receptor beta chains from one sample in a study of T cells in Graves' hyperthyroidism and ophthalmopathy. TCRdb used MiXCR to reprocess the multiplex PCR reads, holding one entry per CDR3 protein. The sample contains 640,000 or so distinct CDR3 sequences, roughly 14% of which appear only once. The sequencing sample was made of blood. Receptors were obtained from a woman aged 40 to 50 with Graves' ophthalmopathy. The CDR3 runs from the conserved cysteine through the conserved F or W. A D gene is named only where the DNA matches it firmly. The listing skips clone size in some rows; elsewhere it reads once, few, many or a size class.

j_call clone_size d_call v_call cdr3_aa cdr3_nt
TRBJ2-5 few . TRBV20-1 CSARLLGGQETQYF TGCAGTGCTAGATTACTGGGGGGTCAAGAGACCCAGTACTTC
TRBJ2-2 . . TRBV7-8 CASSLRTYGTGELFF TGTGCCAGCAGTCTTAGGACCTATGGCACCGGGGAGCTGTTTTTT
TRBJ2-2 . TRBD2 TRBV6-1 CASSTPAGGNTGELFF TGTGCCAGCAGTACCCCGGCGGGAGGGAACACCGGGGAGCTGTTTTTT
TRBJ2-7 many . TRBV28 CASSLDLLGYEQYF TGTGCCAGCAGTTTGGACCTACTTGGCTACGAGCAGTACTTC
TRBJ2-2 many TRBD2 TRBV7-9 CASSSSGSDELFF TGTGCCAGCAGCTCTAGCGGGTCCGACGAGCTGTTCTTT
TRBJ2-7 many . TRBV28 CASSGVRHYEQYF TGTGCCAGCAGTGGAGTACGGCACTACGAGCAGTACTTC
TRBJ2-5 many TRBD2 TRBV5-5 CASSYGLAGDQETQYF TGTGCCAGCAGCTACGGACTAGCTGGAGACCAAGAGACCCAGTACTTC
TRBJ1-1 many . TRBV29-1 CSVDDSSNTEAFF TGCAGCGTTGATGACAGTTCGAACACTGAAGCTTTCTTT
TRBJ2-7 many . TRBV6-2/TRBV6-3 CASSYPPRQIHEQYF TGTGCCAGCAGTTACCCCCCCCGGCAGATCCACGAGCAGTACTTC
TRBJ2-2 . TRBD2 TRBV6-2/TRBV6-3 CASSQYKTSGKNTGELFF TGTGCCAGCAGCCAATACAAGACTAGCGGAAAGAACACCGGGGAGCTGTTTTTT
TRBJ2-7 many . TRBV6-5 CASSYSISATEYEQYF TGTGCCAGCAGTTACTCGATTTCGGCCACTGAGTACGAGCAGTACTTC
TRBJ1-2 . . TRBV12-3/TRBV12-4 CASSQRGGRLSSYGYTF TGTGCCAGCAGTCAACGCGGGGGCAGGCTCTCTAGCTATGGCTACACCTTC
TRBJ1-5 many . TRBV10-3 CAISESMGSNQPQHF TGTGCCATCAGTGAGTCGATGGGATCCAATCAGCCCCAGCATTTT
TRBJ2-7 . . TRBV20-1 CSARGEDIIYEQYF TGCAGTGCTAGAGGGGAAGATATTATCTACGAGCAGTACTTC
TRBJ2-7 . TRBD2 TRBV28 CASRTSGRSTYEQYF TGTGCCAGCAGAACTAGCGGGAGGTCTACCTACGAGCAGTACTTC
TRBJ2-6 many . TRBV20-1 CSARGTGANVLTF TGCAGTGCTAGGGGGACTGGGGCCAACGTCCTGACTTTC
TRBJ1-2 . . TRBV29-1 CSVGSHELNYGYTF TGCAGCGTTGGGAGCCACGAACTTAACTATGGCTACACCTTC
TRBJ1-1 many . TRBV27 CASSLRQRWTEAFF TGTGCCAGCAGTTTAAGACAGAGATGGACTGAAGCTTTCTTT
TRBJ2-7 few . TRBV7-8 CASSGDFSRSYEQYF TGTGCCAGCAGCGGGGACTTTTCTCGATCCTACGAGCAGTACTTC
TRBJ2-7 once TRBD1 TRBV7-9 CASSLTSGTGDEQYF TGTGCCAGCAGCTTAACCTCCGGGACAGGGGACGAGCAGTACTTC
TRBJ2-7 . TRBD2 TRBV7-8 CASSLVGTSVRPVEQYF TGTGCCAGCAGCTTAGTGGGGACTAGCGTAAGACCTGTCGAGCAGTACTTC
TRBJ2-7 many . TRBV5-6 CASSLGQGPLGTYEQYF TGTGCCAGCAGCCTCGGCCAAGGGCCCCTAGGTACGTACGAGCAGTACTTC
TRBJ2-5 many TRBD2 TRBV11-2 CASTAGLAGQETQYF TGTGCCAGCACCGCCGGACTAGCGGGGCAAGAGACCCAGTACTTC
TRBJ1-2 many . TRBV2 CASRPDIYGYTF TGTGCCAGCAGACCCGACATCTATGGCTACACCTTC
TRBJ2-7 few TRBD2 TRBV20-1 CSGEREFSYEQYF TGCAGTGGGGAGCGGGAGTTCTCCTACGAGCAGTACTTC
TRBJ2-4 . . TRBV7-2 CASSLAIPAKNIQYF TGTGCCAGCAGCTTAGCTATCCCGGCCAAAAACATTCAGTACTTC
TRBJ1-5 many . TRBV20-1 CSARWVSNQPQHF TGCAGTGCTAGATGGGTGAGCAATCAGCCCCAGCATTTT
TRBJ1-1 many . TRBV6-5 CASSYSILVQPAFF TGTGCCAGCAGTTACTCGATTTTGGTTCAACCGGCTTTCTTT
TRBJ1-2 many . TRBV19 CASSMTRQGNGYTF TGTGCCAGTAGTATGACACGCCAGGGTAATGGCTACACCTTC
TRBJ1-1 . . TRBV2 CASSGGEGDTEAFF TGTGCCAGCAGTGGGGGAGAGGGGGACACTGAAGCTTTCTTT